Presented here are 2 T cell receptor beta chains from one specimen sequenced in a study of blood T cell repertoires in COVID-19. Assay used: immunoSEQ multiplex PCR; TCRdb lists only in-frame clones, some missing. Here the sample spans about 100,000 clones, approximately 80% being singletons. Material for sequencing was peripheral blood. All receptors derive from an older man with active or convalescent COVID-19.

This clone was counted only a few times. The chain couples TRBV7-7 to TRBJ1-4, with a possible D match to TRBD1 (6 bases). Trimming took 5 bases from V and 8 from J, leaving 15 bases between them. There are 14 residues in the CDR3. The germline V gene encodes CDR1 SSHAT and CDR2 FNYEAQ (reference sequence). CDR3 nucleotide sequence: TGTGCCAGCAGCAAGGGGGGGCGGTTGGAAAAACTGTTTTTT. Its protein is CASSKGGRLEKLFF. The full variable domain, its missing parts supplied by reference TRBV7-7 and TRBJ1-4, is GAGVSQSPRYKVTKRGQDVTLRCDPISSHATLYWYQQALGQGPEFLTYFNYEAQPDKSGLPSDRFSAERPEGSISTLTIQRTEQRDSAMYRCASSKGGRLEKLFFGSGTQLSVL.

The chain employs TRBV7-2 and TRBJ2-3; TRBD2 matches at 8 bases. The germline CDR1 and CDR2 sequences are SGHTA and FQGNSA. The length of the CDR3 is 15 residues. The J segment lost 0 bases and the V segment lost 4 bases, leaving 3 bases of the junction unmatched. For the CDR3, the DNA is TGTGCCAGCAGCTCCGCTAGCGGGAGCACAGATACGCAGTATTTT. Translated, it gives CASSSASGSTDTQYF.